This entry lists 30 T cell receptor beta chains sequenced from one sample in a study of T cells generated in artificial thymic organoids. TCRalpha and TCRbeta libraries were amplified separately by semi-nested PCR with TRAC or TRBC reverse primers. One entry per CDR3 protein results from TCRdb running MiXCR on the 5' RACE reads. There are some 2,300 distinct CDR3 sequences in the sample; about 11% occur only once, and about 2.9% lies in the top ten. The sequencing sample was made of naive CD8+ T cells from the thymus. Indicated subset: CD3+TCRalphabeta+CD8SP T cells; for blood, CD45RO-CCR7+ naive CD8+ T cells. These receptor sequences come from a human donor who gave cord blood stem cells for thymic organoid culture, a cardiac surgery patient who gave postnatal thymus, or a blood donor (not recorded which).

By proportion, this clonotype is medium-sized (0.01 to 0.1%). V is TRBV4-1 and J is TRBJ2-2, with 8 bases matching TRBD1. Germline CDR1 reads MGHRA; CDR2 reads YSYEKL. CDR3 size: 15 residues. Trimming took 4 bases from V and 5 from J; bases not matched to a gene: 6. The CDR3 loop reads CASSRWTGKTGELFF. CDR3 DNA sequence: TGCGCCAGCAGCCGATGGACAGGGAAGACCGGGGAGCTGTTTTTT.

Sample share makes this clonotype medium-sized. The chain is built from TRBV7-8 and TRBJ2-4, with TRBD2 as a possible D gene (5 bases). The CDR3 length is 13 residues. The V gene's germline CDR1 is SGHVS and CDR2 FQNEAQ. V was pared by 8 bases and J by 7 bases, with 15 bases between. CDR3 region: CASSWAGGNIQYF. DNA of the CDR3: TGTGCCAGCTCATGGGCGGGTGGGAACATTCAGTACTTC.

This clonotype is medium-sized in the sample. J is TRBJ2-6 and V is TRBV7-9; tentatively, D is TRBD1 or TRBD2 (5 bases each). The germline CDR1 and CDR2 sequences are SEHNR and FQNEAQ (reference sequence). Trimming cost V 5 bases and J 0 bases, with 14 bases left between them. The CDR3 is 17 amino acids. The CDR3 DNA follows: TGTGCCAGCAGCCCGCCGGGACGGGGCTCTGGGGCCAACGTCCTGACTTTC. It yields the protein CASSPPGRGSGANVLTF.

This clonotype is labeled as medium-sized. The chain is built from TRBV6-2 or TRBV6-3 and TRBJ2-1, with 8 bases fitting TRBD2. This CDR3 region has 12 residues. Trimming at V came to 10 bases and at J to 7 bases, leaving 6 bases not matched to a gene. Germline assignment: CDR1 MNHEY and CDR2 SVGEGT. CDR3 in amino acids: CATGLATNEQFF. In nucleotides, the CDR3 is TGTGCCACAGGACTAGCTACGAATGAGCAGTTCTTC.

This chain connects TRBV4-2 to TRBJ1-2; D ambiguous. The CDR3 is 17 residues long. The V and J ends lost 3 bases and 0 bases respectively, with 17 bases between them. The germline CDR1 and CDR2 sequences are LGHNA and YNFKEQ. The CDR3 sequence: CASSQGARIGSNYGYTF. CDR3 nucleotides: TGTGCCAGCAGCCAGGGCGCACGGATCGGTTCTAACTATGGCTACACCTTC.

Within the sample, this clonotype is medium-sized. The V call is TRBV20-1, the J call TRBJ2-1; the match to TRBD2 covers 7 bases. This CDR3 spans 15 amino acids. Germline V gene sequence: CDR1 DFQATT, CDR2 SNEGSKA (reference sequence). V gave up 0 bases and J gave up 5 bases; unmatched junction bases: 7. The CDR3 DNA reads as TGCAGTGCTAGAGATCTGGTAGCGGGTAACAATGAGCAGTTCTTC. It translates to CSARDLVAGNNEQFF.

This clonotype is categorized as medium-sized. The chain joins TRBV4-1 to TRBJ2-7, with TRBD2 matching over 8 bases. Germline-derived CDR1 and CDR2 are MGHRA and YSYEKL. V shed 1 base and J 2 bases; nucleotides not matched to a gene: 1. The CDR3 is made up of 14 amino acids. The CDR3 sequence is CASSQGAGAYEQYF. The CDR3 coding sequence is TGCGCCAGCAGCCAAGGAGCGGGGGCCTACGAGCAGTACTTC.

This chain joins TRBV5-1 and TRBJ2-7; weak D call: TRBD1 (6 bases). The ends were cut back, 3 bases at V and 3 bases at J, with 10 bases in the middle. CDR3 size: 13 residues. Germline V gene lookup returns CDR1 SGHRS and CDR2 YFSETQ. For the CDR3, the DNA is TGCGCCAGCAGCTCGACAGGTGGCTACGAGCAGTACTTC. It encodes CASSSTGGYEQYF.

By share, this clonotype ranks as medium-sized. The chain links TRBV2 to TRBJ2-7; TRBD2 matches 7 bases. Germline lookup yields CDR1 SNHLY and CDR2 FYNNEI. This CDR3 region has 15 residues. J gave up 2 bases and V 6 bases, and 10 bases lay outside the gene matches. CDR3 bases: TGTGCCAGCAGGGAGGGAGAACTAGCGACCTACGAGCAGTACGTC. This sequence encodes CASREGELATYEQYV.

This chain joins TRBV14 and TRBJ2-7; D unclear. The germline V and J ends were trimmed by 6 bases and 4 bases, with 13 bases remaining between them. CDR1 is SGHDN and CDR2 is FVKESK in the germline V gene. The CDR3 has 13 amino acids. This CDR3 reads CASSLLVGYEQYF. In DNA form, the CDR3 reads TGTGCCAGCAGTCTTCTAGTAGGGTACGAGCAGTACTTC.

CDR3 amino acids: CSARGDRELRAHGYTF. The CDR3 DNA sequence: TGCAGTGCTAGAGGGGACAGGGAATTGAGGGCCCATGGCTACACCTTC. J is TRBJ1-2 and V is TRBV20-1; 9 bases agree with TRBD1. Germline CDR1 reads DFQATT; CDR2 reads SNEGSKA (reference sequence). V shed 1 base and J 6 bases; nucleotides not matched to a gene: 12. The CDR3 sequence is 16 residues long.

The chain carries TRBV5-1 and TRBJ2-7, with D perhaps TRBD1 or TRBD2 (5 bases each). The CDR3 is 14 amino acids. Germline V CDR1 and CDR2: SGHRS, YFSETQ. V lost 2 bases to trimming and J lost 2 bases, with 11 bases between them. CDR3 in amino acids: CASSFTLGAYEQYF. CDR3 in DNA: TGCGCCAGCAGCTTCACCCTGGGGGCCTACGAGCAGTACTTC.

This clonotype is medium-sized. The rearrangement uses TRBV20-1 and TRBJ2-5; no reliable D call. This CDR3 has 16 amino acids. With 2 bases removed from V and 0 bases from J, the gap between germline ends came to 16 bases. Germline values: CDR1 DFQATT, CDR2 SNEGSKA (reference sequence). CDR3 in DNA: TGCAGTGCTAGAACCAACAGTCCCGAGTACCAAGAGACCCAGTACTTC. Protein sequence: CSARTNSPEYQETQYF.

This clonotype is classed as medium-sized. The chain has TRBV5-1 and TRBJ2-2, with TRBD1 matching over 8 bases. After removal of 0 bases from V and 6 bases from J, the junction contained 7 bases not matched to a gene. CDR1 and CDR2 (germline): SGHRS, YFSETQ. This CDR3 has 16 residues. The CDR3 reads CASSLAGGQVAGELFF. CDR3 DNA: TGCGCCAGCAGCTTGGCCGGGGGACAGGTTGCCGGGGAGCTGTTTTTT.

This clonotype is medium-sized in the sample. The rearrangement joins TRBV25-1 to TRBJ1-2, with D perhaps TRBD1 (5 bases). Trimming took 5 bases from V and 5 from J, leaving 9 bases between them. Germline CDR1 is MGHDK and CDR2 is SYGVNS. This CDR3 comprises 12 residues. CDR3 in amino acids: CASSSGRYGYTF. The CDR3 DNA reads TGTGCCAGCAGTTCAGGGCGGTATGGCTACACCTTC.

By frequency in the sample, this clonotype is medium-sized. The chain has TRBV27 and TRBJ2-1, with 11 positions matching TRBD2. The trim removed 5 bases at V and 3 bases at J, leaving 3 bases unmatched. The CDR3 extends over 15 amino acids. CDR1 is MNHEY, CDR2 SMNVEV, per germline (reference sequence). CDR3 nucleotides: TGTGCCAGCAGTCTCGGGACTAGCGGCTACAATGAGCAGTTCTTC. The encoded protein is CASSLGTSGYNEQFF.

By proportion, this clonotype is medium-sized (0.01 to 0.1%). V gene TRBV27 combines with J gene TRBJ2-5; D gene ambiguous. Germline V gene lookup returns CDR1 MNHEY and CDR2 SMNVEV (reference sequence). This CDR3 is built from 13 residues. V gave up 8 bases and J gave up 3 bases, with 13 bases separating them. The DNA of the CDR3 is TGTGCCAGCCGACTCTGGAATGAAGAGACCCAGTACTTC. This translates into CASRLWNEETQYF.

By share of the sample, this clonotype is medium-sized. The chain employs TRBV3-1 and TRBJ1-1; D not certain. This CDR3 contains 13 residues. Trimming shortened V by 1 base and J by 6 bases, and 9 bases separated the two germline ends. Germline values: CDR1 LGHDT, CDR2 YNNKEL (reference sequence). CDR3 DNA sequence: TGTGCCAGCAGCCAAGGAGGTCGTCCTGAAGCTTTCTTT. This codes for CASSQGGRPEAFF.

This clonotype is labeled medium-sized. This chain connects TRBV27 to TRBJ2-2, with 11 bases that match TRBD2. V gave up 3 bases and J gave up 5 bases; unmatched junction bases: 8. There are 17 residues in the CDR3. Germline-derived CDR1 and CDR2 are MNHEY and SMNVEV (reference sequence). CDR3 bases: TGTGCCAGCAGTTTCAGACCTAGCGGGAGGCAGACCGGGGAGCTGTTTTTT. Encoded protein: CASSFRPSGRQTGELFF.

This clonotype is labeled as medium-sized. The CDR3 sequence: CAIRGQSNTEAFF. The CDR3 region has the DNA TGTGCCATCAGAGGACAGTCGAACACTGAAGCTTTCTTT. V gene TRBV10-3 combines with J gene TRBJ1-1, with D maybe TRBD1 (6 bases). This CDR3 contains 13 residues. From germline, CDR1 is ENHRY and CDR2 SYGVKD. V lost 6 bases and J lost 1, with 9 bases in between.

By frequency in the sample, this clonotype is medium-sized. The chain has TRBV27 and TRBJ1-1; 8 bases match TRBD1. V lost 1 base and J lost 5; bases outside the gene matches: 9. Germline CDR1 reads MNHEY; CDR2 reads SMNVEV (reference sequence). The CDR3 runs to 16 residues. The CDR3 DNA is TGTGCCAGCAGTTTATGGGCAGGGGGCGACGGTACTGAAGCTTTCTTT. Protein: CASSLWAGGDGTEAFF.

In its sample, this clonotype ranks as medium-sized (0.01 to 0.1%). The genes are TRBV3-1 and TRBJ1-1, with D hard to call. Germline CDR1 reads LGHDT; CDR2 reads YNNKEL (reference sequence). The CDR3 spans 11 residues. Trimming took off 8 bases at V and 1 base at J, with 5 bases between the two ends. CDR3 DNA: TGTGCCAGCGGAGAGAACACTGAAGCTTTCTTT. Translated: CASGENTEAFF.

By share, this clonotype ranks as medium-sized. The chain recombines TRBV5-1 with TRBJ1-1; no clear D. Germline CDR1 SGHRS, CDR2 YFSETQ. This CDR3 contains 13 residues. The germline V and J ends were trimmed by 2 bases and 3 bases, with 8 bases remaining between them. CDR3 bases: TGCGCCAGCAGCTTATATGGCGACACTGAAGCTTTCTTT. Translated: CASSLYGDTEAFF.

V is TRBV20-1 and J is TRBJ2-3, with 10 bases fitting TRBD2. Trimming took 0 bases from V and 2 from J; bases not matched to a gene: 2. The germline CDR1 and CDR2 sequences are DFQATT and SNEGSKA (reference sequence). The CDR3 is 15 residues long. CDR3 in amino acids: CSARELAGNTDTQYF. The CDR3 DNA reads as TGCAGTGCTAGAGAACTAGCGGGGAACACAGATACGCAGTATTTT.

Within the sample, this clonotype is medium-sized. The chain's CDR3 is CASSQIGGGRDTEAFF. CDR3 sequence (DNA): TGTGCCAGCAGCCAGATCGGGGGGGGAAGGGACACTGAAGCTTTCTTT. The chain couples TRBV9 to TRBJ1-1; perhaps TRBD1 as D (5 bases). The CDR3 has 16 residues. Trimming stripped 4 bases from V and 3 bases from J, with 19 bases between. The germline V gene has CDR1 SGDLS and CDR2 YYNGEE.

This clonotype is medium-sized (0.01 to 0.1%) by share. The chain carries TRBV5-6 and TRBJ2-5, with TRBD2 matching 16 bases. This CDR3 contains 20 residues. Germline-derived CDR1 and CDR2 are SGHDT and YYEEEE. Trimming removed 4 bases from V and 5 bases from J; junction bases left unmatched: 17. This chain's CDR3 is CASSLGLAGGPPCYRETQYF. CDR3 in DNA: TGTGCCAGCAGCCTGGGACTAGCGGGAGGGCCTCCTTGCTATAGGGAGACCCAGTACTTC.

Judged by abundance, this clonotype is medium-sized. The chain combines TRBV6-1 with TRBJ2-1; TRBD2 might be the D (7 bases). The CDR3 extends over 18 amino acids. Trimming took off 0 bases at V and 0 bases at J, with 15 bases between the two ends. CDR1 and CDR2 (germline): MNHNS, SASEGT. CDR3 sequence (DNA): TGTGCCAGCAGTGAAGCAGAGGGGGGGCCACGCTCCTACAATGAGCAGTTCTTC. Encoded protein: CASSEAEGGPRSYNEQFF.

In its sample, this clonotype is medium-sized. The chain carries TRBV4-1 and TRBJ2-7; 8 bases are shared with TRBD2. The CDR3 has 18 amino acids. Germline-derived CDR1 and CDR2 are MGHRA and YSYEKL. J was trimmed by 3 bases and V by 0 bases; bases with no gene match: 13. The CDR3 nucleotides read TGCGCCAGCAGCCAAGAGATAGCGGGGCACATGGGTGTCTACGAGCAGTACTTC. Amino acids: CASSQEIAGHMGVYEQYF.

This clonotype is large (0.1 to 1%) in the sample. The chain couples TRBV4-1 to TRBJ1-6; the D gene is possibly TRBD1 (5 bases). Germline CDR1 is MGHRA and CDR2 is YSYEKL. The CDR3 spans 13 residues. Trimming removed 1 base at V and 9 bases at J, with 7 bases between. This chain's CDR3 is CASSQVGGSPLHF. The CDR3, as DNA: TGCGCCAGCAGCCAAGTCGGGGGTTCACCCCTCCACTTT.

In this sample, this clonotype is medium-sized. CDR3 region: CASSPGGVGTEAFF. In nucleotides, the CDR3 is TGTGCCAGCAGTCCTGGGGGTGTTGGGACTGAAGCTTTCTTT. The chain recombines TRBV12-3 or TRBV12-4 with TRBJ1-1; maybe TRBD1 (5 bases). Trimming left V 5 bases short and J 5 bases short, with 15 bases between. The CDR3 contains 14 residues.